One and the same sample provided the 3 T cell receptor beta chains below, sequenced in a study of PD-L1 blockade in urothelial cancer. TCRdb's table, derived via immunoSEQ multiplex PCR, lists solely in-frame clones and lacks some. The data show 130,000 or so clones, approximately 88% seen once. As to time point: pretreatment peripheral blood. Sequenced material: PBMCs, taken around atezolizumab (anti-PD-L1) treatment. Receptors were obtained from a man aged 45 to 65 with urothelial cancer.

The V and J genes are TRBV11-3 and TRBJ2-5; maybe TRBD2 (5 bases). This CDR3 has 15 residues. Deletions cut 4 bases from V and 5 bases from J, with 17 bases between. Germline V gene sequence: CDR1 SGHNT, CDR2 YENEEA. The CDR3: CASSSNIGIAETQYF. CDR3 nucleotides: TGTGCCAGCAGCTCGAACATCGGGATTGCGGAGACCCAGTACTTC.

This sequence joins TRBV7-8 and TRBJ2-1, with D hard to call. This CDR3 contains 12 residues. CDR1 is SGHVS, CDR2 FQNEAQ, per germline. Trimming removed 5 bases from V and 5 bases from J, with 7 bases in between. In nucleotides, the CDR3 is TGTGCCAGCAGCCTAAATAACAATGAGCAGTTCTTC. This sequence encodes CASSLNNNEQFF. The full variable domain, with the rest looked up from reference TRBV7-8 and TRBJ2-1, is GAGVSQSPRYKVAKRGQDVALRCDPISGHVSLFWYQQALGQGPEFLTYFQNEAQLDKSGLPSDRFFAERPEGSVSTLKIQRTQQEDSAVYLCASSLNNNEQFFGPGTRLTVL.

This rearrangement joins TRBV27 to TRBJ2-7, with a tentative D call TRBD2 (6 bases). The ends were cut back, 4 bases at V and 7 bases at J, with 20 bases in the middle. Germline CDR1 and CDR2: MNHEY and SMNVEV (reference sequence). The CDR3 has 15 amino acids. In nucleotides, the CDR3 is TGTGCCAGCAGTTCCATCCGGAGGGGCGGGGTTGAGCAGTACTTC. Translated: CASSSIRRGGVEQYF.